Listed below are T cell receptor beta chains from one sample, sequenced in a study of T cell repertoires in cytomegalovirus infection. From the reads, TCRdb called clonotypes with MiXCR, one entry per CDR3 protein. The sample gives under 600,000 distinct CDR3 sequences, 16% of which show up once; roughly a quarter is in the top ten. Sequencing was performed on CD8+ T cells from PBMCs. All receptors derive from a human donor in good health (CMV status not recorded). Some clones in this sample may be carry-over from other donors' samples. Each CDR3 is given with its conserved first and last residue. A D gene is named only where the DNA matches it firmly. Clone sizes are given selectively: once, few, many, or a class where the clone is expanded.

>TRBV20-1|-|TRBJ2-3|few
TGCAGTGCTAGGTTTCAGGGAGATCCGCAGTATTTT
CSARFQGDPQYF
>TRBV6-5|-|TRBJ2-5|many
TGTGCCAGCAGTTACTCTGCGGCGGAGGGGCAAGGGAAGACCCAGTACTTC
CASSYSAAEGQGKTQYF
>TRBV27|-|TRBJ1-1|many
TGTGCCAGCAAACGGGGGAACACTGAAGCTTTCTTT
CASKRGNTEAFF
>TRBV12-3/TRBV12-4|TRBD2|TRBJ2-1|few
TGTGCCAGCAGTCTGATGGGGGGGTACTACAATGAGCAGTTCTTC
CASSLMGGYYNEQFF
>TRBV6-5|-|TRBJ2-7|many
TGTGCCAGCAGTTTGTTAGGCCGACAGTCCCCCTTCTACGAGCAGTACTTC
CASSLLGRQSPFYEQYF
>TRBV7-6|-|TRBJ2-1|-
TGTGCCAGCACGGATGCGAATGAGCAGTTCTTC
CASTDANEQFF
>TRBV20-1|TRBD1|TRBJ2-2|few
TGCAGTGCTACGGGGACAGCGAACACCGGGGAGCTGTTTTTT
CSATGTANTGELFF
>TRBV28|-|TRBJ2-7|-
TGTGCCAGCAGTTTATGGGTGCGGGGCGCAGACGAGCAGGACTTC
CASSLWVRGADEQDF
>TRBV5-1|-|TRBJ2-5|many
TGCGCCAGCAGCCCCGGGACAAAAGAGACCCAGTACTTC
CASSPGTKETQYF
>TRBV7-9|TRBD1|TRBJ1-2|-
TGTGCCAGCAGCTCTGCCCAGGACAGGATAACCTATGGCTACACCTTC
CASSSAQDRITYGYTF
>TRBV20-1|-|TRBJ2-1|-
TGCAGTGCTAGAGGGAGAAGGGGTGAGCAGTTCTTC
CSARGRRGEQFF
>TRBV19|-|TRBJ2-1|-
TGTGCCAGTAGTATGAAGTTTCTGAGGGTTTACAATGAGCAGTTCTTC
CASSMKFLRVYNEQFF
>TRBV12-5|TRBD1|TRBJ2-5|many
TGTGCTAGTGGTGCTGCATCTGGGGACAGAAAAGAGACCCAGTACTTC
CASGAASGDRKETQYF
>TRBV19|TRBD2|TRBJ2-1|many
TGTGCCAGTGGTAGCGGGAGTCCCCATGAGCAGTTCTTC
CASGSGSPHEQFF
>TRBV7-9|TRBD1|TRBJ2-7|many
TGTGCCAGCAGCTTACAGGGGGCATCATTCAACGAGCAGTACTTC
CASSLQGASFNEQYF
>TRBV10-3|-|TRBJ1-2|few
TGTGCCACTGGGACGGGGAGCCTTATGGTCTATGGCTACACCTTC
CATGTGSLMVYGYTF
>TRBV27|-|TRBJ2-3|-
TGTACCAGCTCGCCCGGTCTCGATACGCAGTATTTT
CTSSPGLDTQYF
>TRBV6-1|TRBD1|TRBJ1-4|-
TGTGCCAGCAGCCTGGGACAGGGGCTTTTAAATGAAAAACTGTTTTTT
CASSLGQGLLNEKLFF
>TRBV11-1|TRBD2|TRBJ2-7|many
TGTGCCAGCAGCTTAGCGGGGACTACACACGAGCAGTACTTC
CASSLAGTTHEQYF
>TRBV12-3/TRBV12-4|-|TRBJ2-7|many
TGTGCCAGCGGACCGGGACACACCTCCTACGAGCAGTACTTC
CASGPGHTSYEQYF
>TRBV24-1|-|TRBJ1-2|many
TGTGCCACCAGTGATTTGGCAGGCTTTAACTATGGCTACACCTTC
CATSDLAGFNYGYTF
>TRBV7-9|TRBD2|TRBJ2-1|many
TGTGCCAGCAGTCCTGCGGGGACTAGGGTTTACAATGAGCAGTTCTTC
CASSPAGTRVYNEQFF
>TRBV6-6|-|TRBJ1-5|few
TGTGCCAGCAGTTACGTTCCGGGGGAAAATAGCAATCAGCCCCAGCATTTT
CASSYVPGENSNQPQHF
>TRBV27|-|TRBJ1-3|few
TGTGCCAGCAGTTTATCGAGGTCTCCGGGAAACACCATATATTTT
CASSLSRSPGNTIYF
>TRBV19|-|TRBJ2-5|few
TGTGCCAGTTCAGGGAGCCTCCAAGAGACCCAGTACTTC
CASSGSLQETQYF
>TRBV15|-|TRBJ1-5|many
TGTGCCACCAGCAAGTCGGGCAATCAGCCCCAGCATTTT
CATSKSGNQPQHF
>TRBV12-3/TRBV12-4|-|TRBJ2-7|-
TGTGCCAGCAGTTACCGGGACTGCTACGAGCAGTACTTC
CASSYRDCYEQYF
>TRBV19|-|TRBJ1-3|many
TGTGCCAGTAGTGCATGGGATCCCCCCTCTGGAAACACCATATATTTT
CASSAWDPPSGNTIYF
>TRBV12-3/TRBV12-4|-|TRBJ2-1|many
TGTGCCAGCAGTTTAGCGATAGACGGGACCAATGAGCAGTTCTTC
CASSLAIDGTNEQFF
>TRBV6-1|-|TRBJ2-1|many
TGTGCCAGCAGTGAAGCGCATCTCCCGATCAATGAGCAGTTCTTC
CASSEAHLPINEQFF
>TRBV5-1|-|TRBJ1-1|-
TGCGCCAGCAGATGGGAGACGAACACTGAAGCTTTCTTT
CASRWETNTEAFF
>TRBV27|-|TRBJ2-7|many
TGTGCCAGCAGCTTTACCGCCGCGGGTTCCTACGAGCAGTACTTC
CASSFTAAGSYEQYF
>TRBV10-3|-|TRBJ2-7|-
TGTGCCATCAGTGAGGAGGGACCCTACGAGCAGTACTTC
CAISEEGPYEQYF
>TRBV12-5|-|TRBJ1-4|many
TGTGCTAGTGGTTGGGGGGGTGAAAAACTGTTTTTT
CASGWGGEKLFF
>TRBV19|-|TRBJ1-6|few
TGTGCCAGTAGTACCGATAGCTCCTATAATTCACCCCTCCACTTT
CASSTDSSYNSPLHF
>TRBV7-8|TRBD2|TRBJ2-1|many
TGTGCCAGCAGCCTAGCGCTAGCGGTCTCCTACAATGAGCAGTTCTTC
CASSLALAVSYNEQFF
>TRBV27|TRBD2|TRBJ2-1|-
TGTGCCAGCAGTTTAAGGGGTCTAGCGGGAGTCGATGAGCAGTTCTTC
CASSLRGLAGVDEQFF